This T cell receptor (beta chain) was recovered during a study of shared clonotypes between healthy human individuals. Study-wide points: Rarefaction curves obtained for sorted subsets showed sequencing incomplete despite large depth. Memory subsets generally showed lower estimated richness than naive subsets. An expected dependence of interdonor clonotype sharing on sequencing depth was noted. Clonotypes which were not shared had lower generation probabilities than clonotypes that all four donors shared.

TCRdb keeps only in-frame clones here, not all; method: immunoSEQ multiplex PCR. The repertoire holds roughly 1 million clones, with approximately 80% as singletons. This CDR3 spans 12 amino acids. Trimming took off 5 bases at V and 9 bases at J, with 11 bases between the two ends. CDR1 and CDR2 (germline): MDHEN, SYDVKM. Points on this clone: What it binds is not known.

The J gene is TRBJ2-4, the V gene TRBV28; D uncertain. The source of this sequence is a man aged 18 to 30 in good health. Some clones in this sample may be carry-over from other donors' samples. Sample: memory CD4+ T cells from PBMCs. Subset here: CD45RA-negative fraction. The DNA of the CDR3 is TGTGCCAGCAGTAGCCTCCGTGGCATTCAGTACTTC. As protein: CASSSLRGIQYF.